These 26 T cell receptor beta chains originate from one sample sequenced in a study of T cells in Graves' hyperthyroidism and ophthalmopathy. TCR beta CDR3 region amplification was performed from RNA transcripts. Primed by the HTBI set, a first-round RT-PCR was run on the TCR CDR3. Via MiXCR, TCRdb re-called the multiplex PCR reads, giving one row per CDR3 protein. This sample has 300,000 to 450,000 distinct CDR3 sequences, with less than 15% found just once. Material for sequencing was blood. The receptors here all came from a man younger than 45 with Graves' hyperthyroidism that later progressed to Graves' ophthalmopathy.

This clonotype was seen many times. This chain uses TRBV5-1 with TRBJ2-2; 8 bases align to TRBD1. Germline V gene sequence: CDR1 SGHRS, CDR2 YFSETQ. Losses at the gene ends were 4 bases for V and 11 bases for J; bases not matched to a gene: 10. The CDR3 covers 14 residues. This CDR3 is CASSPDRELIELFF. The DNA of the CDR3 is TGCGCCAGCAGCCCGGACAGGGAATTGATCGAGCTGTTTTTT.

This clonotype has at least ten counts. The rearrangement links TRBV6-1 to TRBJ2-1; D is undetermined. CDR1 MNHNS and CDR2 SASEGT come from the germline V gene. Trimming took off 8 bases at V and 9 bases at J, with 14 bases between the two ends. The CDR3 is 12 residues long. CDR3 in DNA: TGTGCCAGCCAAGGGCCGATTCTTGAGCAGTTCTTC. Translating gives CASQGPILEQFF.

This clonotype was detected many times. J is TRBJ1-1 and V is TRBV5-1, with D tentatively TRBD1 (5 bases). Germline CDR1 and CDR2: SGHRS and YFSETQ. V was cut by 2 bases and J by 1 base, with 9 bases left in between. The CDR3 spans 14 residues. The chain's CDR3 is CASSFFGTNTEAFF. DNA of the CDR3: TGCGCCAGCAGCTTTTTCGGGACGAACACTGAAGCTTTCTTT.

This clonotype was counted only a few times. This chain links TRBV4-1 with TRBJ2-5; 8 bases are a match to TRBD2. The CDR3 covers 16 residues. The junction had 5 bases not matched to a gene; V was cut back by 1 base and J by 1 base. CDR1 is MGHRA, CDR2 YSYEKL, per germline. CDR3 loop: CASSQVLAGTQETQYF. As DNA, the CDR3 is TGCGCCAGCAGCCAAGTATTAGCGGGGACCCAAGAGACCCAGTACTTC.

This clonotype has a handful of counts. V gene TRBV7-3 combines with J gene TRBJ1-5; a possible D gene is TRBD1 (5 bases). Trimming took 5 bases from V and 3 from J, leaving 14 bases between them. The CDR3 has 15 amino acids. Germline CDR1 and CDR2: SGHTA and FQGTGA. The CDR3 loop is CASSPKNRLNQPQHF. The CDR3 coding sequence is TGTGCCAGCAGCCCAAAAAACAGGCTCAATCAGCCCCAGCATTTT.

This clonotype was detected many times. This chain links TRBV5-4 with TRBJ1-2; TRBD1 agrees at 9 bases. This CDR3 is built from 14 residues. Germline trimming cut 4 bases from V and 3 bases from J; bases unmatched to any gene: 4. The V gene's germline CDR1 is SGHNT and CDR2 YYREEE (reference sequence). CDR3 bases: TGTGCCAGCAGCCTCGGACAGGGGTACTATGGCTACACCTTC. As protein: CASSLGQGYYGYTF.

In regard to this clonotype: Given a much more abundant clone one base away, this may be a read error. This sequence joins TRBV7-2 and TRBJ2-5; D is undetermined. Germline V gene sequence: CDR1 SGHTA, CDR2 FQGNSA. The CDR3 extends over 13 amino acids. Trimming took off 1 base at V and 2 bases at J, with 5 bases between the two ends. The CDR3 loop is CASSLVEQETQYF. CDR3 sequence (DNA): TGTGCCAGCAGCTTAGTAGAACAAGAGACCCAGTACTTC. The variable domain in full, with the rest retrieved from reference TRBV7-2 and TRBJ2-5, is GAGVSQSPSNKVTEKGKDVELRCDPISGHTALYWYRQSLGQGLEFLIYFQGNSAPDKSGLPSDRFSAERTGGSVSTLTIQRTQQEDSAVYLCASSLVEQETQYFGPGTRLLVL.

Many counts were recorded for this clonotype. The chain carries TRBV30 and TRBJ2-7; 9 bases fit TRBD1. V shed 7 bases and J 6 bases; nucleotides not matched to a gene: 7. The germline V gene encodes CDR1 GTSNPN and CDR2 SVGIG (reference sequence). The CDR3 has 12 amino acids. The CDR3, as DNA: TGTGCCTCCCCCGGGACAGGGCTCGAGCAGTACTTC. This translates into CASPGTGLEQYF.

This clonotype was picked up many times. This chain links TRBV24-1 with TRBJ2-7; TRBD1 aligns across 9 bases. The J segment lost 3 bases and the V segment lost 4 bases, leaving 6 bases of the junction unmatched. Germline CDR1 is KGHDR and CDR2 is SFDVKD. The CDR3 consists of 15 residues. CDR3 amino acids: CATSDPGQGIYEQYF. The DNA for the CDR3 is TGTGCCACCAGTGACCCTGGACAGGGGATCTACGAGCAGTACTTC.

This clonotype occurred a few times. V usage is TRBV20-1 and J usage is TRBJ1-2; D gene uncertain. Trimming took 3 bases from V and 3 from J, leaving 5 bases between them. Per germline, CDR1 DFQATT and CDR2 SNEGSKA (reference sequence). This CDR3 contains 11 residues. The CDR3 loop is CSASEDYGYTF. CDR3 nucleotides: TGCAGTGCTAGTGAGGACTATGGCTACACCTTC.

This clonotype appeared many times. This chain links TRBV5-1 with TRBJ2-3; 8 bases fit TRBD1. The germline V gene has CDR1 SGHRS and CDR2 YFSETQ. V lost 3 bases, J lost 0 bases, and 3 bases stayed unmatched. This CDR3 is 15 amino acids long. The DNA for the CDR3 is TGCGCCAGCAGCTCCTGGACAGGGAGCACAGATACGCAGTATTTT. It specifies CASSSWTGSTDTQYF. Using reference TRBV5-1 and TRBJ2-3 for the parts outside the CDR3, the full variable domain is KAGVTQTPRYLIKTRGQQVTLSCSPISGHRSVSWYQQTPGQGLQFLFEYFSETQRNKGNFPGRFSGRQFSNSRSEMNVSTLELGDSALYLCASSSWTGSTDTQYFGPGTRLTVL.

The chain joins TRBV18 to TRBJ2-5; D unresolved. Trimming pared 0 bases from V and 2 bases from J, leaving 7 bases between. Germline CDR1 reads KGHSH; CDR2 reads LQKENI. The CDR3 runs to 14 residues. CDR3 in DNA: TGTGCCAGCTCACCACCGATGGCGCAAGAGACCCAGTACTTC. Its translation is CASSPPMAQETQYF.

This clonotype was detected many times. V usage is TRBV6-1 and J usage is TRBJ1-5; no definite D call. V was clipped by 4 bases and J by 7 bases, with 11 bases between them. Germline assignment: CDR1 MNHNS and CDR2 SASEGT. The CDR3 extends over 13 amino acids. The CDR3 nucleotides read TGTGCCAGCAGTGGGGCAGATGAACAGCCCCAGCATTTT. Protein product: CASSGADEQPQHF.

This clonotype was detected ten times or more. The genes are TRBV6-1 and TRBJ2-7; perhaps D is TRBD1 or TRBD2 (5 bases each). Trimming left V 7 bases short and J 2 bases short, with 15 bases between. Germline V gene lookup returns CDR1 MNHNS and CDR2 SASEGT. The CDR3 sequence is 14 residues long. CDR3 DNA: TGTGCCAGCACCCCCCGGGGCGGAACCTACGAGCAGTACTTC. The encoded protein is CASTPRGGTYEQYF.

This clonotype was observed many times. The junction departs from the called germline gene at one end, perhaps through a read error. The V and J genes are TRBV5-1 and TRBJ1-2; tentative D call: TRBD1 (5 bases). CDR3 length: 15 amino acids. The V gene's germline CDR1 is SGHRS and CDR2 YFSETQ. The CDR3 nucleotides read TGTGCCAGCAGCTTAGGGCAGGGAGCGGGCTATGGCTACACCTTC. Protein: CASSLGQGAGYGYTF. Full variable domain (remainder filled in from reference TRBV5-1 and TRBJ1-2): KAGVTQTPRYLIKTRGQQVTLSCSPISGHRSVSWYQQTPGQGLQFLFEYFSETQRNKGNFPGRFSGRQFSNSRSEMNVSTLELGDSALYLCASSLGQGAGYGYTFGSGTRLTVV.

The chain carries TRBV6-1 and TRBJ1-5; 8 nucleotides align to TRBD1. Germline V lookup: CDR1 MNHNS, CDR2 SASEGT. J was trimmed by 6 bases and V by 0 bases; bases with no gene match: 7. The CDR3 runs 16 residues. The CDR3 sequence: CASSEAGQGAIQPQHF. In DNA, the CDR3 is TGTGCCAGCAGTGAAGCTGGGCAGGGGGCGATTCAGCCCCAGCATTTT.

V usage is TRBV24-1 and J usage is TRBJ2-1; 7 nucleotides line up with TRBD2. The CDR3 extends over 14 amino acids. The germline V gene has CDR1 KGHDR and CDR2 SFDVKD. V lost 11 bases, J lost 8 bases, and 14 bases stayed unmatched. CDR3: CAIGGTENGYEQFF. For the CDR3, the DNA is TGTGCCATCGGGGGGACGGAGAACGGATATGAGCAGTTCTTC.

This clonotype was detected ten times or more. Written as DNA, the CDR3 is TGTGCCAGCAGTGATACAGGGGGTGCCTATGGCTACACCTTC. Amino acids: CASSDTGGAYGYTF. The rearrangement links TRBV6-1 to TRBJ1-2; TRBD1 agrees at 8 bases. CDR1 and CDR2 (germline): MNHNS, SASEGT. Unmatched junction bases numbered 4, after V lost 3 bases and J lost 4 bases. The CDR3 totals 14 residues.

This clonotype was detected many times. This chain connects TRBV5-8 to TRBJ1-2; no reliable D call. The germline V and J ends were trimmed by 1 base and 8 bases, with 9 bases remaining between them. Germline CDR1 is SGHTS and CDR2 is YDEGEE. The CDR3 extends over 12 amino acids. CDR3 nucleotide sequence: TGTGCCAGCAGCTTGACGGTCTTGGGCTACACCTTC. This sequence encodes CASSLTVLGYTF.

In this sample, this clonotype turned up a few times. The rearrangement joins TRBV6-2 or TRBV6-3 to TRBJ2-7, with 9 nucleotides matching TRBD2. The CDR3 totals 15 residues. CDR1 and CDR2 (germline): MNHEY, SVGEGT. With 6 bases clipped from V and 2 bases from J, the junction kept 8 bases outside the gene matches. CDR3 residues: CASSRVAGETYEQYF. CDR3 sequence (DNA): TGTGCCAGCAGCCGGGTAGCGGGGGAAACCTACGAGCAGTACTTC.

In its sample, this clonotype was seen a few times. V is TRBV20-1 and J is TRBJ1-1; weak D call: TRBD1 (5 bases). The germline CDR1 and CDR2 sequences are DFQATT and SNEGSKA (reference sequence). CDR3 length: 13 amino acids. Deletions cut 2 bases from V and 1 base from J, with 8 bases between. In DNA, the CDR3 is TGCAGTGCTAGAAAACAGGCGAACACTGAAGCTTTCTTT. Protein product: CSARKQANTEAFF.

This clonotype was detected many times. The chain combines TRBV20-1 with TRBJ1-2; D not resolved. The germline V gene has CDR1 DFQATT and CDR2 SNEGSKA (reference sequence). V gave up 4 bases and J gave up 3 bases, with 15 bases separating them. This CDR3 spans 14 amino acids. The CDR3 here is CSATKNGVDYGYTF. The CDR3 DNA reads TGCAGTGCTACTAAAAACGGGGTCGACTATGGCTACACCTTC.

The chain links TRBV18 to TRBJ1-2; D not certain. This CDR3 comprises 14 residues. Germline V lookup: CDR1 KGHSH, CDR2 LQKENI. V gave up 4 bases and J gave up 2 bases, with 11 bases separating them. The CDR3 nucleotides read TGTGCCAGCTCACTAATCCAGCCGAACTATGGCTACACCTTC. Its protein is CASSLIQPNYGYTF.

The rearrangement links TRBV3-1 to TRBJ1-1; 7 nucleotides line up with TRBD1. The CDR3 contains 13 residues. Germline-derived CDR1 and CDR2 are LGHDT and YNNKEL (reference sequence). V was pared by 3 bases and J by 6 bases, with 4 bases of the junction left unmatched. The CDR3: CASSQTTGAEAFF. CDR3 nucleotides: TGTGCCAGCAGCCAGACAACAGGGGCTGAAGCTTTCTTT.

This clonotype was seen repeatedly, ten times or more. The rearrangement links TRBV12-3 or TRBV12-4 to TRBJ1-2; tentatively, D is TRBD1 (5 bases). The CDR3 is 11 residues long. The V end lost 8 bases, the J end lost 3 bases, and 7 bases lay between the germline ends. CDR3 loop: CASFRDYGYTF. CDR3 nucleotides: TGTGCCAGCTTCAGGGACTATGGCTACACCTTC.

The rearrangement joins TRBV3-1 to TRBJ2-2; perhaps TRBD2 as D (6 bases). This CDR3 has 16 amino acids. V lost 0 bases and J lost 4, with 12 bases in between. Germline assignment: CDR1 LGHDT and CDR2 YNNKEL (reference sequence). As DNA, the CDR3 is TGTGCCAGCAGCCAAGACCGGGGGAAGGGCACCGGGGAGCTGTTTTTT. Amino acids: CASSQDRGKGTGELFF.